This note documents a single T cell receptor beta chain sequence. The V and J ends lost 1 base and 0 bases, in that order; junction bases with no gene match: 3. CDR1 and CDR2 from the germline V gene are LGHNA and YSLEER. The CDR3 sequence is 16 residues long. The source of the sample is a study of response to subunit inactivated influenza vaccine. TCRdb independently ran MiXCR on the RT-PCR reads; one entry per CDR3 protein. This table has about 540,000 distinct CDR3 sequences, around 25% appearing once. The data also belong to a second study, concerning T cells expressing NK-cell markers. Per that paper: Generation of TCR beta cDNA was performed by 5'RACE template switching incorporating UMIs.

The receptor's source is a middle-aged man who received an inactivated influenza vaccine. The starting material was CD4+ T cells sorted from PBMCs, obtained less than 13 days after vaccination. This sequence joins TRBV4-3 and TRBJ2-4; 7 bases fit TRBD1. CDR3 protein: CASSQGTGLAKNIQYF. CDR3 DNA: TGCGCCAGCAGCCAAGGGACAGGATTAGCCAAAAACATTCAGTACTTC.